Following are 29 T cell receptor beta chains from one sample sequenced in a study of regulatory T cells in long-lasting Graves disease. The sample's time point: newly diagnosed GD, antithyroid drugs for less than 3 months. PBMCs were the source of the RNA used for TCR sequencing. Sequencing libraries for TCR beta were prepared with iRepertoire HTBI primers and Arm-PCR of CDR3 regions. TCRdb reprocessed the multiplex PCR reads with MiXCR, giving one entry per CDR3 protein. The sample includes about 440,000 distinct CDR3 sequences, just under 15% of them seen just once. The same data also contributed to another study, on T cells in Graves' hyperthyroidism and ophthalmopathy.

The input for sequencing was peripheral blood mononuclear cells (PBMCs), taken at new diagnosis, from a patient treated with antithyroid drugs. The receptors derive from a woman between 25 and 40 years old with Graves disease.

This clonotype appeared many times. This sequence joins TRBV28 and TRBJ2-5; 11 nucleotides match TRBD2. The CDR3 totals 15 residues. Germline V gene sequence: CDR1 MDHEN, CDR2 SYDVKM. Losses at the gene ends were 3 bases for V and 4 bases for J; bases not matched to a gene: 4. DNA of the CDR3: TGTGCCAGCAGTTTCTCCGGGACTAGCGGAGAGACCCAGTACTTC. Residues: CASSFSGTSGETQYF.

This chain joins TRBV7-9 and TRBJ2-7; D may be TRBD2 (5 bases). The ends were cut back, 4 bases at V and 3 bases at J, with 10 bases in the middle. CDR1 and CDR2 (germline): SEHNR, FQNEAQ (reference sequence). The CDR3 runs to 13 residues. In nucleotides, the CDR3 is TGTGCCAGCAGCTCGAGGGTGATCTACGAGCAGTACTTC. Translated, it gives CASSSRVIYEQYF.

This clonotype was detected ten times or more. The chain employs TRBV9 and TRBJ2-7, with D possibly matching TRBD2 (6 bases). V was clipped by 4 bases and J by 1 base, with 15 bases between them. The CDR3 runs 15 residues. From germline, CDR1 is SGDLS and CDR2 YYNGEE. In nucleotides, the CDR3 is TGTGCCAGCAGCATATCGGGAGAGGTATCCTACGAGCAGTACTTC. This translates into CASSISGEVSYEQYF.

In its sample, this clonotype was seen many times. This chain connects TRBV27 to TRBJ1-1; possibly TRBD1 for D (5 bases). Deletions cut 3 bases from V and 1 base from J, with 9 bases between. The germline V gene has CDR1 MNHEY and CDR2 SMNVEV (reference sequence). The length of the CDR3 is 14 residues. This CDR3 is CASSLKQANTEAFF. The CDR3 DNA reads TGTGCCAGCAGTTTGAAACAGGCGAACACTGAAGCTTTCTTT.

A few counts support this clonotype. The chain links TRBV27 to TRBJ2-4, with D perhaps assigned TRBD1 or TRBD2 (7 bases each). CDR3 size: 21 residues. Trimming pared 5 bases from V and 0 bases from J, leaving 29 bases between. Germline V gene sequence: CDR1 MNHEY, CDR2 SMNVEV (reference sequence). The DNA of the CDR3 is TGTGCCAGCAGTCCCCAGCCACTACGACAGGGAGGGGGGCTAGCCAAAAACATTCAGTACTTC. This translates into CASSPQPLRQGGGLAKNIQYF.

Ten or more counts support this clonotype. The genes are TRBV7-2 and TRBJ2-6; D may correspond to TRBD1 or TRBD2 (5 bases each). V lost 11 bases and J lost 0, with 26 bases in between. The CDR3 extends over 19 amino acids. CDR1 and CDR2 from the germline V gene are SGHTA and FQGNSA. CDR3 DNA sequence: TGTGCCGGATACGAATTAGGGCAGGGACCACGCTCTGGGGCCAACGTCCTGACTTTC. It specifies CAGYELGQGPRSGANVLTF.

The chain uses TRBV28 and TRBJ2-7; D assignment may be TRBD1 or TRBD2 (5 bases each). Germline V gives CDR1 MDHEN, CDR2 SYDVKM. The CDR3 consists of 17 residues. Trimming removed 1 base from V and 0 bases from J, with 16 bases in between. This CDR3 reads CASSLFPFGTDSYEQYF. As DNA, the CDR3 is TGTGCCAGCAGTTTATTCCCGTTTGGGACGGACTCCTACGAGCAGTACTTC.

There are many counts of this clonotype. The chain combines TRBV12-3 or TRBV12-4 with TRBJ1-1; D is perhaps TRBD1 (6 bases). V was pared by 2 bases and J by 4 bases, with 11 bases between. This CDR3 has 14 amino acids. The CDR3 here is CASSLNRVSTEAFF. Written as DNA, the CDR3 is TGTGCCAGCAGTTTAAACAGGGTGAGCACTGAAGCTTTCTTT.

The sample holds many counts of this clonotype. This chain links TRBV9 with TRBJ2-6, with TRBD1 identical over 7 bases. This CDR3 spans 17 amino acids. Germline V CDR1 and CDR2: SGDLS, YYNGEE. V dropped 1 base and J dropped 2; count of bases not matched to a gene: 6. The CDR3 region is CASSVQTGSTGANVLTF. The CDR3 region has the DNA TGTGCCAGCAGCGTACAGACAGGGTCAACTGGGGCCAACGTCCTGACTTTC.

This clonotype was seen repeatedly, ten times or more. The chain carries TRBV7-9 and TRBJ1-3; D gene uncertain. This CDR3 has 15 amino acids. Trimming took off 0 bases at V and 0 bases at J, with 6 bases between the two ends. Germline V gene lookup returns CDR1 SEHNR and CDR2 FQNEAQ (reference sequence). CDR3 in amino acids: CASSLAGSSGNTIYF. CDR3 DNA: TGTGCCAGCAGCTTAGCTGGGAGCTCTGGAAACACCATATATTTT.

This clonotype was detected only a few times. The chain is built from TRBV12-3 or TRBV12-4 and TRBJ2-3; 12 bases map to TRBD2. After removal of 5 bases from V and 1 base from J, the junction contained 4 bases not matched to a gene. This CDR3 comprises 16 residues. CDR3 in amino acids: CASSPSGRAGTDTQYF. The CDR3 DNA is TGTGCCAGCAGTCCTAGCGGGAGGGCGGGCACAGATACGCAGTATTTT.

This clonotype appeared many times. The chain combines TRBV5-1 with TRBJ2-3, with a weak D call TRBD1 (6 bases). The V end lost 6 bases, the J end lost 3 bases, and 23 bases lay between the germline ends. This CDR3 contains 17 residues. Germline V gives CDR1 SGHRS, CDR2 YFSETQ. CDR3 in amino acids: CASTPRMAGVVTDTQYF. The CDR3 DNA reads as TGCGCCAGCACCCCCCGTATGGCAGGGGTAGTAACAGATACGCAGTATTTT. The variable domain in full, with the rest retrieved from reference TRBV5-1 and TRBJ2-3, is KAGVTQTPRYLIKTRGQQVTLSCSPISGHRSVSWYQQTPGQGLQFLFEYFSETQRNKGNFPGRFSGRQFSNSRSEMNVSTLELGDSALYLCASTPRMAGVVTDTQYFGPGTRLTVL.

This clonotype was found many times. The rearrangement uses TRBV6-1 and TRBJ2-1; 14 bases fit TRBD2. Germline CDR1 reads MNHNS; CDR2 reads SASEGT. With 6 bases clipped from V and 0 bases from J, the junction kept 13 bases outside the gene matches. This CDR3 comprises 20 residues. CDR3 coding DNA: TGTGCCAGCAGACCAGGTGGACTAGCGGGAGGAAGGGGCTCCTACAATGAGCAGTTCTTC. Translation gives CASRPGGLAGGRGSYNEQFF.

The sample holds many counts of this clonotype. The CDR3 region is CAISPSELDYNEQFF. The CDR3 bases are TGTGCCATCAGTCCATCCGAGTTAGATTACAATGAGCAGTTCTTC. This chain joins TRBV10-3 and TRBJ2-1; D ambiguous. V lost 5 bases and J 4 bases, leaving 15 bases between the germline ends. The CDR3 has 15 amino acids. In germline, CDR1 is ENHRY, CDR2 SYGVKD.

This clonotype has ten or more counts. The chain recombines TRBV27 with TRBJ2-1, with D uncertain. This CDR3 has 15 residues. The V gene lost 2 bases and the J gene lost 0 bases, with 8 bases spanning the gap. In germline, CDR1 is MNHEY, CDR2 SMNVEV (reference sequence). CDR3 residues: CASSLGATSYNEQFF. The CDR3, as DNA: TGTGCCAGCAGTTTAGGCGCTACCTCCTACAATGAGCAGTTCTTC.

The chain uses TRBV3-1 and TRBJ2-7, with 9 bases matching TRBD2. V trimming: 4 bases; J trimming: 1 base; junction bases outside the gene matches: 14. Germline CDR1 reads LGHDT; CDR2 reads YNNKEL (reference sequence). This CDR3 has 18 residues. In DNA, the CDR3 is TGTGCCAGCAGCCCCCGGGTAGCGGGAGTTTCTCTTTCCTACGAGCAGTACTTC. Translating it yields CASSPRVAGVSLSYEQYF.

This clonotype was observed many times. The chain has TRBV3-1 and TRBJ2-7; D is possibly TRBD2 (5 bases). Trimming stripped 0 bases from V and 7 bases from J, with 19 bases between. Germline values: CDR1 LGHDT, CDR2 YNNKEL (reference sequence). This CDR3 spans 16 amino acids. The CDR3: CASSQDGKKPTGEQYF. The CDR3 coding sequence is TGTGCCAGCAGCCAAGATGGGAAAAAGCCTACGGGAGAGCAGTACTTC.

This clonotype was observed many times. This chain uses TRBV20-1 with TRBJ1-1, with D possibly TRBD1 on 6 matching bases. V gave up 6 bases and J gave up 5 bases, with 13 bases separating them. The V gene's germline CDR1 is DFQATT and CDR2 SNEGSKA (reference sequence). There are 12 residues in the CDR3. The CDR3 DNA reads as TGCAGTGCCTGGGGGGGCTGGACTGAAGCTTTCTTT. Translated: CSAWGGWTEAFF.

A few counts support this clonotype. This chain links TRBV4-1 with TRBJ2-1; possibly TRBD1 for D (5 bases). The CDR3 contains 15 residues. Germline V gives CDR1 MGHRA, CDR2 YSYEKL. Trimming removed 1 base from V and 4 bases from J, with 11 bases in between. The DNA for the CDR3 is TGCGCCAGCAGCCAAGGCCCCTCAGGGTACAATGAGCAGTTCTTC. This codes for CASSQGPSGYNEQFF.

There are many counts of this clonotype. The chain carries TRBV11-1 and TRBJ1-1, with 7 bases that match TRBD1. There are 16 residues in the CDR3. The germline V gene has CDR1 SGHAT and CDR2 FQDESV (reference sequence). Losses at the gene ends were 5 bases for V and 1 base for J; bases not matched to a gene: 10. The CDR3 reads CASSPDRGTANTEAFF. In nucleotides, the CDR3 is TGTGCCAGCAGCCCGGACCGGGGGACAGCGAACACTGAAGCTTTCTTT.

This clonotype has a handful of counts. This chain joins TRBV5-4 and TRBJ2-2, with D possibly being TRBD1 (5 bases). V lost 0 bases to trimming and J lost 6 bases, with 15 bases between them. Germline CDR1 reads SGHNT; CDR2 reads YYREEE (reference sequence). The CDR3 extends over 16 amino acids. CDR3 loop: CASSLDRKRFSGELFF. The CDR3 nucleotides are TGTGCCAGCAGCTTGGACAGGAAACGTTTTTCCGGGGAGCTGTTTTTT. Looking up the rest from reference TRBV5-4 and TRBJ2-2 gives the full variable domain: ETGVTQSPTHLIKTRGQQVTLRCSSQSGHNTVSWYQQALGQGPQFIFQYYREEENGRGNFPPRFSGLQFPNYSSELNVNALELDDSALYLCASSLDRKRFSGELFFGEGSRLTVL.

The V call is TRBV11-3, the J call TRBJ2-2; no clear D. Between the trimmed V and J ends, which lost 3 bases and 1 base, there was a span of 15 bases. Germline CDR1 SGHNT, CDR2 YENEEA. This CDR3 comprises 17 residues. In nucleotides, the CDR3 is TGTGCCAGCAGCTTTACATCCGCGTTCCTGAACACCGGGGAGCTGTTTTTT. It is translated as CASSFTSAFLNTGELFF. Variable domain in full (rest from reference TRBV11-3 and TRBJ2-2): EAGVVQSPRYKIIEKKQPVAFWCNPISGHNTLYWYLQNLGQGPELLIRYENEEAVDDSQLPKDRFSAERLKGVDSTLKIQPAELGDSAVYLCASSFTSAFLNTGELFFGEGSRLTVL.

This clonotype has at least ten counts. The J gene is TRBJ2-7, the V gene TRBV5-1; 7 bases are shared with TRBD2. This CDR3 spans 18 amino acids. The V gene's germline CDR1 is SGHRS and CDR2 YFSETQ. V shed 0 bases, J shed 6 bases, and the junction held 18 bases outside the gene matches. The CDR3: CASSLDGPSGGLSAEQYF. The CDR3, as DNA: TGCGCCAGCAGCTTGGACGGGCCTAGCGGAGGACTCTCTGCCGAGCAGTACTTC.

A few counts support this clonotype. V and J are TRBV27 and TRBJ2-7; 7 bases are shared with TRBD2. CDR3 length: 14 amino acids. Germline V gene lookup returns CDR1 MNHEY and CDR2 SMNVEV (reference sequence). The junction had 5 bases not matched to a gene; V was cut back by 4 bases and J by 2 bases. DNA for the CDR3: TGTGCCAGCAGTTGGAGGGAGGGAACCTACGAGCAGTACTTC. Its translation is CASSWREGTYEQYF.

CDR3 protein: CAASQGSETQYF. CDR3 DNA sequence: TGTGCCGCTTCACAGGGTTCGGAGACCCAGTACTTC. The V and J genes are TRBV10-3 and TRBJ2-5; D possibly corresponds to TRBD1 (6 bases). The CDR3 runs to 12 residues. V was trimmed by 11 bases and J by 5 bases, leaving 15 bases between them. Germline V lookup: CDR1 ENHRY, CDR2 SYGVKD.

This clonotype was detected many times. V and J are TRBV27 and TRBJ2-2; D unclear. The CDR3 consists of 15 residues. Germline V CDR1 and CDR2: MNHEY, SMNVEV (reference sequence). Trimming shortened V by 5 bases and J by 4 bases, and 14 bases separated the two germline ends. The CDR3 here is CASSPVWTTTGELFF. CDR3 nucleotide sequence: TGTGCCAGCAGTCCGGTCTGGACCACCACCGGGGAGCTGTTTTTT.

This clonotype was observed at least ten times. This sequence joins TRBV18 and TRBJ2-3, with TRBD1 matching 9 bases. The CDR3 sequence is 13 residues long. Germline CDR1 is KGHSH and CDR2 is LQKENI. Trimming at V came to 10 bases and at J to 6 bases, leaving 8 bases not matched to a gene. CDR3 DNA: TGTGCCACCCGGGACAGGGAAATCGATACGCAGTATTTT. Encoded protein: CATRDREIDTQYF.

V usage is TRBV12-3 or TRBV12-4 and J usage is TRBJ1-1; tentative D call: TRBD1 (6 bases). Trimming took 1 base from V and 1 from J, leaving 13 bases between them. This CDR3 spans 16 amino acids. CDR3 loop: CASSLGTDTRNTEAFF. CDR3 DNA sequence: TGTGCCAGCAGTTTAGGGACAGATACCCGGAACACTGAAGCTTTCTTT.

This clonotype was observed many times. The V gene is TRBV11-2, the J gene TRBJ1-2, with D possibly matching TRBD1 (5 bases). The CDR3 has 14 amino acids. Between the trimmed V and J ends, which lost 3 bases and 4 bases, there was a span of 12 bases. Germline loops: CDR1 SGHAT, CDR2 FQNNGV. The CDR3: CASSFSGGLYGYTF. CDR3 in DNA: TGTGCCAGCAGCTTCTCTGGGGGACTCTATGGCTACACCTTC.